This T cell receptor (beta chain) was recovered during a study of monozygotic twins with inflammatory bowel disease. After re-calling the 5' RACE reads, TCRdb lists one entry per CDR3 protein, DNA absent. The data include hundreds of thousands of distinct CDR3 sequences; the top ten clones carry 5.6%. The clonotype comes from a human donor with ulcerative colitis or Crohn's disease, or a healthy co-twin of an affected twin (not recorded which). The sample taken for sequencing was blood.

The CDR3 region is CASTLGRVGSNEKLFF. The J gene is TRBJ1-4, the V gene TRBV6-1. The CDR3 length is 16 residues. The V gene's germline CDR1 is MNHNS and CDR2 SASEGT.